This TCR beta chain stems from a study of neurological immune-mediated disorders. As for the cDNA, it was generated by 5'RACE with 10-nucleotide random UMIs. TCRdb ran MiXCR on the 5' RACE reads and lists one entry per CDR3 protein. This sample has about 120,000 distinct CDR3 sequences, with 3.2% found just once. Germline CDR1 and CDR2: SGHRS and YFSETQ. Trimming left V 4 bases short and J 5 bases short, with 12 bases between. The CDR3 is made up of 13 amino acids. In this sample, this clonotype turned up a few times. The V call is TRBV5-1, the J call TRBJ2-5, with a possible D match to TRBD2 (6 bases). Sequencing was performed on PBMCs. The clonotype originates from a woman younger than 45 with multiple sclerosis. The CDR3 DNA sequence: TGCGCCAGCAGCGGCACTAGCCGGGAGACCCAGTACTTC. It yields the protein CASSGTSRETQYF.